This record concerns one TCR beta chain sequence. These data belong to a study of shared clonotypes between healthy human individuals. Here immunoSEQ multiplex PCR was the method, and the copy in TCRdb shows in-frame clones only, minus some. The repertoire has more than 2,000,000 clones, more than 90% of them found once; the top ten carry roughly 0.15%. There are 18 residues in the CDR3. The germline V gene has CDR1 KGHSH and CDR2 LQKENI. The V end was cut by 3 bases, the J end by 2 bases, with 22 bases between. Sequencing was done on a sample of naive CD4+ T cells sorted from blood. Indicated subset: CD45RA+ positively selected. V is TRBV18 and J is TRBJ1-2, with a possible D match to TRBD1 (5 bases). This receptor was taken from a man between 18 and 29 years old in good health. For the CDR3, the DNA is TGTGCCAGCTCACCTCGCGGGACGGGTAAAGATTCGAACTATGGCTACACCTTC. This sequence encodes CASSPRGTGKDSNYGYTF. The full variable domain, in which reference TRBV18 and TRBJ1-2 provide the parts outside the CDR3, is NAGVMQNPRHLVRRRGQEARLRCSPMKGHSHVYWYRQLPEEGLKFMVYLQKENIIDESGMPKERFSAEFPKEGPSILRIQQVVRGDSAAYFCASSPRGTGKDSNYGYTFGSGTRLTVV.